This TCR beta chain was sequenced during a study of cytomegalovirus exposure and HLA in healthy donors. Background on the study: Previous work identified 95 million to 140 million unique TCR beta sequences from 150 million to 200 million T cells.

The germline V gene encodes CDR1 SNHLY and CDR2 FYNNEI. This CDR3 region has 16 residues. V lost 5 bases, J lost 10 bases, and 13 bases stayed unmatched. Details on this clone: Its antigen is not identified.

Study observations and caveats: TCR beta sequences reportedly predicted the HLA-A and HLA-B alleles of most subjects accurately.

PCR employed 60 Vbeta and 13 Jbeta primers. Measured with immunoSEQ multiplex PCR; TCRdb has only the in-frame clones, and not every one. This sample's clone table lists 60,000 to 85,000 clones. Among the donors, all were healthy bone marrow donors. This chain links TRBV2 with TRBJ2-1; TRBD2 aligns across 11 bases. The sample comprised PBMCs. This receptor was taken from a man aged 45 to 65 in good health and CMV-seropositive. Written as DNA, the CDR3 is TGTGCCAGCAGTCGCTCGACTAGCGGGGCCCTCGGGGAGCAGTTCTTC. Translation gives CASSRSTSGALGEQFF.